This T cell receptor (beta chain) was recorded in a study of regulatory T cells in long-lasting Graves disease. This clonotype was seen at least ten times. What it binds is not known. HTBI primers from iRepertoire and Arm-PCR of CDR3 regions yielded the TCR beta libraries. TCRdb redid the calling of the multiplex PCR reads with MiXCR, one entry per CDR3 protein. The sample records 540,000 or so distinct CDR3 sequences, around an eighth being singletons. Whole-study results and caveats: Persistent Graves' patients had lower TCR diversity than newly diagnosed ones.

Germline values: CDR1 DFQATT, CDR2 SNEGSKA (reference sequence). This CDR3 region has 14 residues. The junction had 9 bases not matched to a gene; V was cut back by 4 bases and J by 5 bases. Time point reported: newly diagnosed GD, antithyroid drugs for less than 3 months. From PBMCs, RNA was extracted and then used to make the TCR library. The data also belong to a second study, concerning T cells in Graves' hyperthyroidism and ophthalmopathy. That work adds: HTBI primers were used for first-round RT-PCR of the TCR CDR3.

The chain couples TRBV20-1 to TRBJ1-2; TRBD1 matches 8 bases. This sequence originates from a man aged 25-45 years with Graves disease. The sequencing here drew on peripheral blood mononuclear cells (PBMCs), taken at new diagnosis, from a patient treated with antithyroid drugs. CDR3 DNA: TGCAGTGCTACCCGACCAGGGACAGGTTATGGCTACACCTTC. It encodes CSATRPGTGYGYTF.